The 10 T cell receptor beta chains listed next were all sequenced from one sample in a study of Ad26.COV2.S vaccination and SARS-CoV-2 variants (dated by TCRdb to the early 2020s). The method was the immunoSEQ multiplex PCR assay. The table comes from immuneACCESS by way of TCRdb, which keeps in-frame sequences with V and J called. Part of the clones is missing from these tables; in studies checked, under half for an unresolved V gene and the rest for unknown reasons. This sample lists about 350,000 clones; roughly 90% were detected once. Jointly, the top ten make up 6.4% of the sample. The sample's treatment or condition, from its label and the paper: 15 to 20 received Ad26.COV2.S at low or high dose, single or two shots; about 5 received placebo; per-sample allocation not given. For vaccine and placebo recipients, repertoires were sequenced using samples collected on day 63 after the first injection.

The starting material was peripheral blood, obtained in a trial of Ad26.COV2.S vaccine versus placebo. These receptors were collected from a person aged 18-65 years who received the Ad26.COV2.S COVID-19 vaccine or a placebo.

The gene calls are TRBV5-1 and TRBJ2-5; 10 bases agree with TRBD2. The germline CDR1 and CDR2 sequences are SGHRS and YFSETQ. CDR3 length: 16 residues. Trimming took 0 bases from V and 5 from J; bases not matched to a gene: 7. This chain's CDR3 is CASSLEVAGGGETQYF. CDR3 DNA: TGCGCCAGCAGCTTGGAGGTAGCGGGGGGTGGTGAGACCCAGTACTTC. The whole variable domain, filled in from reference TRBV5-1 and TRBJ2-5, reads KAGVTQTPRYLIKTRGQQVTLSCSPISGHRSVSWYQQTPGQGLQFLFEYFSETQRNKGNFPGRFSGRQFSNSRSEMNVSTLELGDSALYLCASSLEVAGGGETQYFGPGTRLLVL.

J is TRBJ1-3 and V is TRBV4-1; D remains unclear. Between the trimmed V and J ends, which lost 5 bases and 0 bases, there was a span of 14 bases. This CDR3 comprises 16 residues. Germline values: CDR1 MGHRA, CDR2 YSYEKL. CDR3 residues: CASSGQTGRSGNTIYF. CDR3 in DNA: TGCGCCAGCAGCGGCCAGACGGGCCGCTCTGGAAACACCATATATTTT.

The rearrangement links TRBV4-1 to TRBJ1-2; D not resolved. Trimming left V 1 base short and J 7 bases short, with 13 bases between. Germline assignment: CDR1 MGHRA and CDR2 YSYEKL. This CDR3 spans 14 amino acids. The CDR3 coding sequence is TGCGCCAGCAGCCAAGCAGGACTCACGGGTGGCTACACCTTC. Encoded protein: CASSQAGLTGGYTF.

Concerning this clone: Its ends do not fully match the called genes, so a read error is possible. This chain connects TRBV2 to TRBJ1-2; 7 bases agree with TRBD1. The germline gives CDR1 SNHLY, CDR2 FYNNEI. CDR3 length: 14 amino acids. The CDR3 is CASSEGGANYGYTF. CDR3 sequence (DNA): TGTGCCAGCAGCGAAGGGGGCGCTAACTATGGCTACACCTTC. Supplemented by reference TRBV2 and TRBJ1-2, the full variable domain reads EPEVTQTPSHQVTQMGQEVILRCVPISNHLYFYWYRQILGQKVEFLVSFYNNEISEKSEIFDDQFSVERPDGSNFTLKIRSTKLEDSAMYFCASSEGGANYGYTFGSGTRLTVV.

The sample holds one count of this clone. V gene TRBV5-4 combines with J gene TRBJ2-3; 8 bases map to TRBD1. The CDR3 is made up of 14 amino acids. The germline gives CDR1 SGHNT, CDR2 YYREEE (reference sequence). The junction had 7 bases not matched to a gene; V was cut back by 5 bases and J by 5 bases. CDR3 coding DNA: TGTGCCAGCAGTCGGGACAGGTCTGGAGATACGCAGTATTTT. Translated, it gives CASSRDRSGDTQYF.

The chain uses TRBV4-2 and TRBJ2-7, with D possibly matching TRBD2 (6 bases). The length of the CDR3 is 15 residues. Germline V gives CDR1 LGHNA, CDR2 YNFKEQ. V gave up 0 bases and J gave up 3 bases, with 12 bases separating them. The CDR3 sequence: CASSQEDREDYEQYF. The CDR3 DNA reads TGTGCCAGCAGCCAAGAGGATAGGGAGGACTACGAGCAGTACTTC.

This rearrangement joins TRBV7-2 to TRBJ2-7, with a possible D match to TRBD2 (6 bases). Trimming pared 0 bases from V and 3 bases from J, leaving 9 bases between. This CDR3 region has 14 residues. Germline CDR1 is SGHTA and CDR2 is FQGNSA. The CDR3 is CASSLAGGIYEQYF. The CDR3 DNA reads TGTGCCAGCAGCTTAGCTGGCGGGATCTACGAGCAGTACTTC.

The chain uses TRBV5-4 and TRBJ2-5; a weak D match, TRBD1 (6 bases). V lost 4 bases and J lost 3, with 10 bases in between. The CDR3 loop spans 13 amino acids. Germline CDR1 SGHNT, CDR2 YYREEE (reference sequence). The CDR3 DNA follows: TGTGCCAGCAGCGCCACAGGGAAAGAGACCCAGTACTTC. It encodes CASSATGKETQYF.

This sequence joins TRBV20-1 and TRBJ1-2, with no clear D. The CDR3 sequence is 11 residues long. Germline values: CDR1 DFQATT, CDR2 SNEGSKA (reference sequence). V lost 7 bases to trimming and J lost 2 bases, with 8 bases between them. Written as DNA, the CDR3 is TGCAGTGATCCGTTGAACTATGGCTACACCTTC. This encodes CSDPLNYGYTF.

As for this clone: This sample also contains other DNA sequences that code for the same CDR3. The chain has TRBV10-3 and TRBJ1-1; 7 nucleotides line up with TRBD1. After removal of 5 bases from V and 2 bases from J, the junction contained 5 bases not matched to a gene. Per the germline V gene, CDR1 is ENHRY and CDR2 is SYGVKD. This CDR3 is built from 14 residues. CDR3 sequence: CAISPGTANTEAFF. The CDR3 region has the DNA TGTGCCATCAGTCCCGGGACAGCAAACACTGAAGCTTTCTTT.